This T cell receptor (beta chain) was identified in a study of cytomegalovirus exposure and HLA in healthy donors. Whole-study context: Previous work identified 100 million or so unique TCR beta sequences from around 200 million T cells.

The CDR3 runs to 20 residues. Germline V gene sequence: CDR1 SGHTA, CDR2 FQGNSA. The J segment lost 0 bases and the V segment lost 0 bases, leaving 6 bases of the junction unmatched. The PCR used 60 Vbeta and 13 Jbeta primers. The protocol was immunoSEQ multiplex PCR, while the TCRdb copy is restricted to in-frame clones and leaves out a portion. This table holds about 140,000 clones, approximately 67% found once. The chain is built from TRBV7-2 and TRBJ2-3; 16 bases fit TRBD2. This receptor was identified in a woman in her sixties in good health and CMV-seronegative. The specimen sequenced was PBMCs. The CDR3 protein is CASSLAPGLAGGSSTDTQYF. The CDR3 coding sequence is TGTGCCAGCAGCTTAGCCCCGGGACTAGCGGGAGGGAGTAGCACAGATACGCAGTATTTT.